This TCR beta chain was sequenced during a study of blood T cell repertoires in COVID-19. Clones were sequenced by immunoSEQ multiplex PCR, and TCRdb holds only the in-frame ones, with some missing. The profile shows 150,000 or so clones, roughly 70% of them singletons. Between the trimmed V and J ends, which lost 3 bases and 4 bases, there was a span of 7 bases. From germline, CDR1 is WNHNN and CDR2 SYGVQD (reference sequence). This CDR3 contains 13 residues. The sequenced sample was peripheral blood. The receptor was derived from a woman older than 75 with acute or convalescent COVID-19. The chain uses TRBV10-1 and TRBJ1-5; maybe TRBD1 (5 bases). CDR3 DNA sequence: TGCGCCAGCAGTGAACAGGAGAATCAGCCCCAGCATTTT. Amino acids: CASSEQENQPQHF.